This T cell receptor (beta chain) was captured in a study of technical replicates of blood from a few donors. Looked up from germline, CDR1 is LNHDA and CDR2 is SQIVND (reference sequence). CDR3 length equals 14 residues. The V gene lost 5 bases and the J gene lost 5 bases, with 15 bases spanning the gap. Libraries were prepared by immunoSEQ multiplex PCR; TCRdb keeps only in-frame clonotypes and omits some of them. In the table there are about 87,000 clones, roughly 94% of which are singletons. Sequencing was carried out using T cells isolated from PBMCs. The TCR sequence derives from a human donor in good health. The chain is built from TRBV19 and TRBJ2-5; maybe TRBD2 (6 bases). In DNA form, the CDR3 reads TGTGCCAGTAGTCCGGGCAGGGAGGACGAGACCCAGTACTTC. Protein: CASSPGREDETQYF.